This entry lists 6 T cell receptor beta chains sequenced from one sample in a study of T cell changes during pregnancy in multiple sclerosis. Method: immunoSEQ multiplex PCR; TCRdb's copy keeps in-frame clones and lacks some. The sample has about 100,000 clones, around 92% seen once. This material consisted of peripheral blood, taken after pregnancy. These receptor sequences come from a female donor with multiple sclerosis, enrolled in a pregnancy study.

The chain is built from TRBV10-3 and TRBJ1-2; D might be TRBD1 (6 bases). V was clipped by 10 bases and J by 7 bases, with 22 bases between them. Germline CDR1 reads ENHRY; CDR2 reads SYGVKD. The CDR3 runs 14 residues. The CDR3 loop is CATGSGPGDRGYTF. Here the CDR3 DNA reads TGTGCCACCGGATCGGGGCCAGGGGATCGTGGCTACACCTTC.

The chain is built from TRBV6-1 and TRBJ1-1, with D tentatively TRBD1 (5 bases). Per the germline V gene, CDR1 is MNHNS and CDR2 is SASEGT. CDR3 length: 14 amino acids. With 6 bases removed from V and 4 bases from J, the gap between germline ends came to 15 bases. The CDR3 DNA follows: TGTGCCAGCAGAGAACGGGGGGTGCTCACTGAAGCTTTCTTT. This translates into CASRERGVLTEAFF.

This clone has just one count. The genes are TRBV7-3 and TRBJ2-7; D is perhaps TRBD1 (7 bases). Looked up from germline, CDR1 is SGHTA and CDR2 is FQGTGA. The CDR3 is 15 residues long. Trimming took 5 bases from V and 3 from J, leaving 17 bases between them. The chain's CDR3 is CASSPQGGWGYEQYF. For the CDR3, the DNA is TGTGCCAGCAGCCCCCAGGGGGGCTGGGGCTACGAGCAGTACTTC.

The chain combines TRBV28 with TRBJ2-5; D unresolved. V lost 3 bases and J 2 bases, leaving 13 bases between the germline ends. Germline CDR1 reads MDHEN; CDR2 reads SYDVKM. This CDR3 has 15 residues. The CDR3 loop reads CASSFEARPQETQYF. CDR3 nucleotide sequence: TGTGCCAGCAGTTTCGAGGCACGCCCTCAAGAGACCCAGTACTTC.

The V gene is TRBV6-6, the J gene TRBJ1-5; 8 positions agree with TRBD1. Germline V gives CDR1 MNHNY, CDR2 SVGAGI (reference sequence). Losses at the gene ends were 2 bases for V and 7 bases for J; bases not matched to a gene: 4. This CDR3 is built from 14 residues. DNA for the CDR3: TGTGCCAGCAGTTACAAGGACAGGGAACAGCCCCAGCATTTT. This sequence encodes CASSYKDREQPQHF.

The chain uses TRBV7-2 and TRBJ2-2, with 8 bases aligning to TRBD1. Germline loops: CDR1 SGHTA, CDR2 FQGNSA. Unmatched junction bases numbered 8, after V lost 6 bases and J lost 5 bases. The CDR3 has 15 amino acids. CDR3 sequence reads: CASSSDRVNTGELFF. As DNA, the CDR3 is TGTGCCAGCAGTTCGGACAGGGTTAATACCGGGGAGCTGTTTTTT.